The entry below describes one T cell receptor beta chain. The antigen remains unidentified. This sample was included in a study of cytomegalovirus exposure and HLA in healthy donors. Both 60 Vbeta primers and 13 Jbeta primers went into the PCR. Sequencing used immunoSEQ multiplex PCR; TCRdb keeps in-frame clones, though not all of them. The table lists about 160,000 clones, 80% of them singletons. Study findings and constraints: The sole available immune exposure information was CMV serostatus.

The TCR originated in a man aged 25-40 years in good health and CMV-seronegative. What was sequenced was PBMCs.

The CDR3 loop reads CASKPGTATNEKLFF. CDR3 sequence (DNA): TGTGCCAGCAAACCAGGGACTGCGACTAATGAAAAACTGTTTTTT. The chain employs TRBV2 and TRBJ1-4, with D tentatively TRBD1 (5 bases). Trimming removed 7 bases at V and 2 bases at J, with 14 bases between. CDR3 size: 15 residues. CDR1 is SNHLY and CDR2 is FYNNEI in the germline V gene.